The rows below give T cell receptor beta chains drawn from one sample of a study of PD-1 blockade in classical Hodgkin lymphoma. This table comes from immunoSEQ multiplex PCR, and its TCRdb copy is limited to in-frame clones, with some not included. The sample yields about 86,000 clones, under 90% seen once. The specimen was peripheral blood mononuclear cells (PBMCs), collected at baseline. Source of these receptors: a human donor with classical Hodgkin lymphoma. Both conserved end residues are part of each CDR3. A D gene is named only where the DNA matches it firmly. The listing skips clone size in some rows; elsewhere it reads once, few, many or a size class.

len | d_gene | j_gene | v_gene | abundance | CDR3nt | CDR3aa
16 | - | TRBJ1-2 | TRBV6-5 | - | TGTGCCAGCAGTTACTCCTGGGGGGGGACTAACTATGGCTACACCTTC | CASSYSWGGTNYGYTF
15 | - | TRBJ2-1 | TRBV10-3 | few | TGTGCCATCAGTCCCGGGGTAGCTGGGCACAATGAGCAGTTCTTC | CAISPGVAGHNEQFF
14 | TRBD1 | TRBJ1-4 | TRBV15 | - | TGTGCCACCAGTAGGACAGGCCGTAATGAAAAACTGTTTTTT | CATSRTGRNEKLFF
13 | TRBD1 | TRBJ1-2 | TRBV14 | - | TGTGCCAGCAGCCAAAGGACAGGGGACGGCTACACCTTC | CASSQRTGDGYTF
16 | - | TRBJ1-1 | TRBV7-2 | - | TGTGCCAGCAGCTCTTATCGGGTAACACCGAACACTGAAGCTTTCTTT | CASSSYRVTPNTEAFF
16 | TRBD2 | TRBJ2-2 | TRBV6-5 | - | TGTGCCAGCAGTTACTCGAGCGGGACCTTCACCGGGGAGCTGTTTTTT | CASSYSSGTFTGELFF
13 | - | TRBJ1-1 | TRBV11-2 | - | TGTGCCAGCAGCTTAGGGCGGGGGGGTGAAGCTTTCTTT | CASSLGRGGEAFF
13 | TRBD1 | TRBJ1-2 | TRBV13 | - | TGTGCCAGCAGACCGGGACAGGGATACGGCTACACCTTC | CASRPGQGYGYTF
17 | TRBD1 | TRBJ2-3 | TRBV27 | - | TGTGCCAGCAGTTTAACGTTCTATAGACAGGGGACAGATACGCAGTATTTT | CASSLTFYRQGTDTQYF
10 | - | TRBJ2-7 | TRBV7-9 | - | TGTGCCAGCAGCATTTACGAGCAGTACTTC | CASSIYEQYF
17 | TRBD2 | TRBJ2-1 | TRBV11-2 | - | TGTGCCAGCAGCTCCCGACTAGCGGGAGGCCCCTACAATGAGCAGTTCTTC | CASSSRLAGGPYNEQFF
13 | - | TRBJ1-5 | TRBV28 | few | TGTGCCAGCAACAAGTATAGCAATCAGCCCCAGCATTTT | CASNKYSNQPQHF
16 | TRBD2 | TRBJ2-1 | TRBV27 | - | TGTGCCAGCAGTTTCGGGCTAGCGGGCTTCTACAATGAGCAGTTCTTC | CASSFGLAGFYNEQFF
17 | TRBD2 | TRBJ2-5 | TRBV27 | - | TGTGCCAGCAGTCCGGGACTAGCGGGAGGGCAAGAAGAGACCCAGTACTTC | CASSPGLAGGQEETQYF
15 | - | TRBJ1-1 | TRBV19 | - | TGTGCCAGTACTAGGGCGGGCAACCCGAACACTGAAGCTTTCTTT | CASTRAGNPNTEAFF
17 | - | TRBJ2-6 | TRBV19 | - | TGTGCCAGTAGTATAGACAGGGGAAGGTCCGGGGCCAACGTCCTGACTTTC | CASSIDRGRSGANVLTF
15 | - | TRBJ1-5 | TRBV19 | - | TGTGCCAGTAGAAAGGGGGGTTATAGCAATCAGCCCCAGCATTTT | CASRKGGYSNQPQHF
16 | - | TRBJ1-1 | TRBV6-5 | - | TGTGCCAGCAGTTACTCCTTTCCCCGCTCGAACACTGAAGCTTTCTTT | CASSYSFPRSNTEAFF
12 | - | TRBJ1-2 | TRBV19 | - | TGTGCCAGTAGTATAGAAGGCTATGGCTACACCTTC | CASSIEGYGYTF
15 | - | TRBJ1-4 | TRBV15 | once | TGTGCCACCAGCTATTCAGGGCTTGCTAATGAAAAACTGTTTTTT | CATSYSGLANEKLFF
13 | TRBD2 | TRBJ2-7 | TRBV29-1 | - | TGCAGCGTTGAGCCTAGCGGGAGAGGCGAGCAGTACTTC | CSVEPSGRGEQYF
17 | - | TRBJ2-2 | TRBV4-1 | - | TGCGCCAGCAGCCCCGAAAGGGGGGTACCGAACACCGGGGAGCTGTTTTTT | CASSPERGVPNTGELFF
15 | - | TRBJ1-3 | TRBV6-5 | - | TGTGCCAGCAGAGGACTGCCGAGCTCTGGAAACACCATATATTTT | CASRGLPSSGNTIYF
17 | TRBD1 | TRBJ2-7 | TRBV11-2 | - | TGTGCCAGCAGTCAATCTACAGGGGGCTTAGTGTCCTACGAGCAGTACTTC | CASSQSTGGLVSYEQYF
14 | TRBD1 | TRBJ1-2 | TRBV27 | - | TGTGCCAGCAGTTTTCAGGGGGCGGTTGTTGGCTACACCTTC | CASSFQGAVVGYTF
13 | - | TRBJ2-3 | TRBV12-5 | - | TGTGCTAGTGGCCCCCTCAACAGAAATACGCAGTATTTT | CASGPLNRNTQYF
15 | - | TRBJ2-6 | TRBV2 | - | TGTGCCAGCAGTGCACAAGGGGCTGGGGCCAACGTCCTGACTTTC | CASSAQGAGANVLTF
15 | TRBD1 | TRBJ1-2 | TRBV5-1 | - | TGCGCCAGCAGCTTGGATCGGACAGGCTCATATGGCTACACCTTC | CASSLDRTGSYGYTF
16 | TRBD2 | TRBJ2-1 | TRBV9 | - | TGTGCCAGCAGCGTAGGAGCGGGAAGCGCCTACAATGAGCAGTTCTTC | CASSVGAGSAYNEQFF
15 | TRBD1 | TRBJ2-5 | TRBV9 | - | TGTGCCAGCAGCGTAATGGGACAGAATAGGGAGACCCAGTACTTC | CASSVMGQNRETQYF
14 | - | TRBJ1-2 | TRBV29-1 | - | TGCAGCGTTGAACTCCCCAGGGCTGGGGGCGGCTACACCTTC | CSVELPRAGGGYTF
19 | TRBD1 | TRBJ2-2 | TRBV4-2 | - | TGTGCCAGCAGCCGAAGGCCAGCCGGGACAGGGAGCGTCACCGGGGAGCTGTTTTTT | CASSRRPAGTGSVTGELFF
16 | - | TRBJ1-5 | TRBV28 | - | TGTGCCAGCAGTTTAGGCCCCCCCGGGGGAGGGCAGCCCCAGCATTTT | CASSLGPPGGGQPQHF
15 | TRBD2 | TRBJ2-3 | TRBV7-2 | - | TGTGCCAGCAGCTTAAGAAGCGGGACCACAGATACGCAGTATTTT | CASSLRSGTTDTQYF
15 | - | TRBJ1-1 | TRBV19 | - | TGTGCCAGTAGTATAGGCGGGGGAGTGGGCACTGAAGCTTTCTTT | CASSIGGGVGTEAFF
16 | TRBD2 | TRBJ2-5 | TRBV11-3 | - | TGTGCCAGCAGCCCCTCAACGGGACTAGCGGGAGCGACCCAGTACTTC | CASSPSTGLAGATQYF
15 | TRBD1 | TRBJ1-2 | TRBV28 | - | TGTGCCAGCAGTTATTCTGACAGGGAAGACTATGGCTACACCTTC | CASSYSDREDYGYTF
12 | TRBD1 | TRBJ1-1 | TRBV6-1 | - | TGTGCCAGCAGTGAACTGGGACAGCGGGCTTTCTTT | CASSELGQRAFF
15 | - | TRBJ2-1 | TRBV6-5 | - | TGTGCCAGCAGTTTTGGGACATCCCCCTACAATGAGCAGTTCTTC | CASSFGTSPYNEQFF
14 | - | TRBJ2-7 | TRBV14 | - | TGTGCCAGCAGCCAGGGACGGTTGCCGTACGAGCAGTACTTC | CASSQGRLPYEQYF
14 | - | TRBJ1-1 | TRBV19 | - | TGTGCCAGTAGTATGGGTTTTGAGGACACTGAAGCTTTCTTT | CASSMGFEDTEAFF
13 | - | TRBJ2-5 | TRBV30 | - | TGTGCCTGGAGTGTACGGGACGGTGAGACCCAGTACTTC | CAWSVRDGETQYF
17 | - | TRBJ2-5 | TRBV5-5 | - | TGTGCCAGCAGCTTGGGATTTCAGTCGGAAATTCAAGAGACCCAGTACTTC | CASSLGFQSEIQETQYF
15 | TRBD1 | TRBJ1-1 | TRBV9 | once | TGTGCCAGCAGCCCTAGACAGGGTCGGAACACTGAAGCTTTCTTT | CASSPRQGRNTEAFF
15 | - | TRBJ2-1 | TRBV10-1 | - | TGCGCCAGCAGTGAGTTTCAGGGGAGATACAATGAGCAGTTCTTC | CASSEFQGRYNEQFF
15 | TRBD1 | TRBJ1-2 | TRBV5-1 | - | TGCGCCAGCAGCTATCGGGACAGGGAGGCCTATGGCTACACCTTC | CASSYRDREAYGYTF
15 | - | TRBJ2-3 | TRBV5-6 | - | TGTGCCAGCAGCTTGGGGGGGACCTTCACAGATACGCAGTATTTT | CASSLGGTFTDTQYF
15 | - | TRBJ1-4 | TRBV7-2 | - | TGTGCCAGCAGCTTAGGTGGCTGGGAAAATGAAAAACTGTTTTTT | CASSLGGWENEKLFF
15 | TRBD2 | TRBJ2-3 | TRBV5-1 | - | TGCGCCAGCAGCCGGACTAGCGGGAGCACAGATACGCAGTATTTT | CASSRTSGSTDTQYF
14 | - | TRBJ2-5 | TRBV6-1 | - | TGTGCCAGCAGTGAAAGCTCCGGGGGCGGGTCCCAGTACTTC | CASSESSGGGSQYF
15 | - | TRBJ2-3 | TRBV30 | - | TGTGCCTGGACTATAAAGGGGGTTCGGGGCAGAACGCAGTATTTT | CAWTIKGVRGRTQYF
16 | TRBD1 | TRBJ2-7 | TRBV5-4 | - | TGTGCCAGCAGCTCGACGCGGGGACAGGGATCAATGGAGCAGTACTTC | CASSSTRGQGSMEQYF
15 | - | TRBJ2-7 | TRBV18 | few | TGTGCCAGCTCACCACCAACCAGGAGCTCCTACGAGCAGTACTTC | CASSPPTRSSYEQYF